This T cell receptor (beta chain) originates from a study of T-cell reconstitution after alpha-beta-depleted transplantation in children. This CDR3 has 16 residues. V dropped 6 bases and J dropped 0 bases, with 17 bases sitting between them. It was with unique molecular identifiers that the TCRbeta library was prepared. MiXCR was run by TCRdb on the PCR reads, yielding one entry per CDR3 protein. The sample yields approximately 150,000 distinct CDR3 sequences, 8.5% to 10% seen once. The TCR was taken from a female patient aged 2-9 years who had a stem cell transplant for congenital amegakaryocytic thrombocytopenia, so the T cells may come from the graft donor. The sample here was PBMCs, mostly from graft donor cells, taken 180 days after TCRalphabeta/CD19-depleted stem cell transplant. The chain uses TRBV12-3 or TRBV12-4 and TRBJ1-1; D unresolved. CDR3 loop: CASSPVIKYLNTEAFF. The CDR3 region has the DNA TGTGCCAGCAGCCCAGTCATAAAGTACCTGAACACTGAAGCTTTCTTT.